This T cell receptor (beta chain) was sequenced for a study of blood T cell repertoires in COVID-19. Overall study: Italy, Spain and the United States were the sources of the convalescent and acute COVID-19 samples.

The length of the CDR3 is 15 residues. The ends lost 6 bases at V and 4 bases at J; junction bases unmatched: 4. Germline loops: CDR1 MGHRA, CDR2 YSYEKL. Profiled with immunoSEQ multiplex PCR; TCRdb holds only in-frame clones, not every one. The repertoire consists of over 120,000 clones, with under 90% occurring once and the leading ten covering 44%. This TCR came from a human donor in a cohort sampled during active COVID-19. The sequencing input was peripheral blood. V is TRBV4-1 and J is TRBJ2-2, with 11 bases identical to TRBD2. The CDR3 region is CASSLGLAGTGELFF. The CDR3 nucleotides read TGCGCCAGCAGTCTTGGACTAGCGGGCACCGGGGAGCTGTTTTTT.